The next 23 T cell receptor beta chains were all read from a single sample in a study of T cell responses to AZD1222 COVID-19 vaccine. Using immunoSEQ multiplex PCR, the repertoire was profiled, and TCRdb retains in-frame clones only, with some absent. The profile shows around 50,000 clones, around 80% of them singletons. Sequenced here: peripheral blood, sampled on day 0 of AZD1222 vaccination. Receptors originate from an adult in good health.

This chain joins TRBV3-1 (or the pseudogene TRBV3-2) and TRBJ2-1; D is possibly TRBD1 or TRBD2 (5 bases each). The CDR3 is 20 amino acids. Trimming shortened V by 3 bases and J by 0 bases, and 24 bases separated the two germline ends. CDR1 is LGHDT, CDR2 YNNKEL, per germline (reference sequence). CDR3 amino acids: CASSHRGPSHQKNSYNEQFF. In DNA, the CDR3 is TGTGCCAGCAGCCACCGGGGACCATCGCACCAAAAGAACTCCTACAATGAGCAGTTCTTC.

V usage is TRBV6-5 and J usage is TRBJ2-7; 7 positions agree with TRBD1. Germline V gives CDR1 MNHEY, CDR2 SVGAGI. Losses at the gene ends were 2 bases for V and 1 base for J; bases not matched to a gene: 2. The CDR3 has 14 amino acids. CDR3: CASSYRGQSYEQYF. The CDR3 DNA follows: TGTGCCAGCAGTTACCGGGGACAGTCCTACGAGCAGTACTTC.

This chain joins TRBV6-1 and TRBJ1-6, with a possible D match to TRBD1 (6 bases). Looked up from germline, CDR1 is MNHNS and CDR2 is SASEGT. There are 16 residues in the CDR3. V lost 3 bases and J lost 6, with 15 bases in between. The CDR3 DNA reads TGTGCCAGCAGTGAGGCCGGGACACCGGTTAATTCACCCCTCCACTTT. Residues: CASSEAGTPVNSPLHF.

Written as DNA, the CDR3 is TGTGCCAGTAGTCCAGGGACCCGCACAGATACGCAGTATTTT. It encodes CASSPGTRTDTQYF. The chain is built from TRBV19 and TRBJ2-3, with D perhaps given as TRBD1 or TRBD2 (5 bases each). V lost 5 bases to trimming and J lost 1 base, with 10 bases between them. In germline, CDR1 is LNHDA, CDR2 SQIVND (reference sequence). The CDR3 covers 14 residues.

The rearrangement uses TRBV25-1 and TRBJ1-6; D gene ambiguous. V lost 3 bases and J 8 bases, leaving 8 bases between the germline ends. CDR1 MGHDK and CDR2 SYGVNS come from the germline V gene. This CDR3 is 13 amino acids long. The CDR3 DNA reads TGTGCCAGCAGTGATGGGGTGCATTCACCCCTCCACTTT. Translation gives CASSDGVHSPLHF.

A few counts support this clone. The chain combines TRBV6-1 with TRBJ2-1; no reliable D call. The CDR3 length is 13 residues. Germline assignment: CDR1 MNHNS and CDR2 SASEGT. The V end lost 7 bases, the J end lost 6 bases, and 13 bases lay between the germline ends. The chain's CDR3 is CASNSRSGNEQFF. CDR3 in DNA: TGTGCCAGCAACTCACGCTCGGGCAATGAGCAGTTCTTC.

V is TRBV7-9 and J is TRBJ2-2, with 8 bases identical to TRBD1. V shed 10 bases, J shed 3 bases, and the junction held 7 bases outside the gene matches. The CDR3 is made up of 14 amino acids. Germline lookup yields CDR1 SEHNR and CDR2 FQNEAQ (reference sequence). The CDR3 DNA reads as TGTGCCACCCAGGGGGCGGCACACACCGGGGAGCTGTTTTTT. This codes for CATQGAAHTGELFF.

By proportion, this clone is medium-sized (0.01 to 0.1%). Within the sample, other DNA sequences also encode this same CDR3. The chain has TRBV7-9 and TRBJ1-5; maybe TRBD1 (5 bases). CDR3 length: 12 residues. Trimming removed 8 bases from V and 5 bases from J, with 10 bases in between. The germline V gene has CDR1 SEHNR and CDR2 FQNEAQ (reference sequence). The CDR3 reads CASSLGDQPQHF. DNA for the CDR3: TGTGCCAGCTCGCTGGGGGATCAGCCCCAGCATTTT.

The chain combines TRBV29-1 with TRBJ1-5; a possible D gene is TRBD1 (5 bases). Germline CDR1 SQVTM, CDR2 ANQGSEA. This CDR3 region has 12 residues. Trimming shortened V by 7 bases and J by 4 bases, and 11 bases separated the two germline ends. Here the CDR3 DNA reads TGCAGCGCGCGCCAGGGAAATCAGCCCCAGCATTTT. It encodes CSARQGNQPQHF. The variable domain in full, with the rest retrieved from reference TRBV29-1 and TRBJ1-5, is SAVISQKPSRDICQRGTSLTIQCQVDSQVTMMFWYRQQPGQSLTLIATANQGSEATYESGFVIDKFPISRPNLTFSTLTVSNMSPEDSSIYLCSARQGNQPQHFGDGTRLSIL.

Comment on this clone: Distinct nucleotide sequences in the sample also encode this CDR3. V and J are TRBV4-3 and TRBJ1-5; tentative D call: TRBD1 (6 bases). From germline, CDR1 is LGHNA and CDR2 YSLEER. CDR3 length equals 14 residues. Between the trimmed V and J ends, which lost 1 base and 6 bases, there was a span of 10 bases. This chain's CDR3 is CASSQGTGSQPQHF. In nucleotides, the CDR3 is TGCGCCAGCAGCCAAGGCACAGGGAGTCAGCCCCAGCATTTT.

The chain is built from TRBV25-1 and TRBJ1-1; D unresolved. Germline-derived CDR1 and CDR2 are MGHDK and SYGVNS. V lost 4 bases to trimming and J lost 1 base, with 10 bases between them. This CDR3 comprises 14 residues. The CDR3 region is CASSAGPQNTEAFF. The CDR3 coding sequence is TGTGCCAGCAGTGCGGGCCCACAGAACACTGAAGCTTTCTTT.

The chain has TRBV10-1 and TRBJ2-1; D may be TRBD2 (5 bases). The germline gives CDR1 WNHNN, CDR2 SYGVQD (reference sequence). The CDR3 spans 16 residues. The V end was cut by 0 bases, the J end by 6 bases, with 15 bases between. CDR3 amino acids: CASSESNGVGINEQFF. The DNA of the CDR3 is TGCGCCAGCAGTGAGTCCAACGGGGTGGGGATCAATGAGCAGTTCTTC.

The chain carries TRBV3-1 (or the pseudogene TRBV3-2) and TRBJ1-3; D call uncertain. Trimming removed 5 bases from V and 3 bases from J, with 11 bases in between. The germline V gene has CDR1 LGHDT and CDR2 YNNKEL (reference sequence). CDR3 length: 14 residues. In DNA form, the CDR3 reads TGTGCCAGCAGCGTCGTGAAGGGTGGAAACACCATATATTTT. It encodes CASSVVKGGNTIYF.

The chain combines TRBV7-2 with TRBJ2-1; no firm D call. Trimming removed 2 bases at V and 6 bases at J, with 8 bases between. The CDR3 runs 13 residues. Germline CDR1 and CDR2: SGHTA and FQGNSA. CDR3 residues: CASSLNKRNEQFF. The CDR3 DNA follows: TGTGCCAGCAGCTTAAATAAGCGCAATGAGCAGTTCTTC.

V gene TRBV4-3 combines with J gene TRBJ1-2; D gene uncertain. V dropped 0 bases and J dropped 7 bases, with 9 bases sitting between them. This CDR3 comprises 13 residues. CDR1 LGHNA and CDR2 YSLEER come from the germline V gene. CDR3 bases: TGCGCCAGCAGCCAAGATCGGACCGCTGGCTACACCTTC. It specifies CASSQDRTAGYTF.

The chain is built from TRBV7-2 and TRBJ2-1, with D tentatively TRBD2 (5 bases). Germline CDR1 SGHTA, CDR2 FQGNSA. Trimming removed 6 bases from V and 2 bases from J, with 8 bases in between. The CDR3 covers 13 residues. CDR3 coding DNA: TGTGCCAGCAGGGGAGTTGCCTACAATGAGCAGTTCTTC. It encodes CASRGVAYNEQFF.

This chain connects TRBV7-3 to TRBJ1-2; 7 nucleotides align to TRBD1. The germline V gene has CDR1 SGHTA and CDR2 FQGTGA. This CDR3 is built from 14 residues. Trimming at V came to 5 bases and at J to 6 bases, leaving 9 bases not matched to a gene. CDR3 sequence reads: CASSPYDRANGYTF. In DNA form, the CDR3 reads TGTGCCAGCAGCCCCTATGACAGGGCAAATGGCTACACCTTC.

The CDR3 DNA reads as TGCGCCAGCAGCTTTGAAGACACGATAATAGAGACCCAGTACTTC. This gives the protein CASSFEDTIIETQYF. The rearrangement joins TRBV5-1 to TRBJ2-5; D ambiguous. Germline assignment: CDR1 SGHRS and CDR2 YFSETQ. The CDR3 extends over 15 amino acids. With 2 bases removed from V and 4 bases from J, the gap between germline ends came to 15 bases.

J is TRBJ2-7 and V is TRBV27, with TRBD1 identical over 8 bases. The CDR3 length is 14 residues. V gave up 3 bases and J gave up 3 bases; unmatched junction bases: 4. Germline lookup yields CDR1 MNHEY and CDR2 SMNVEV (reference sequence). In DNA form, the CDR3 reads TGTGCCAGCAGTTTCGGACAGGGAGGCTACGAGCAGTACTTC. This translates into CASSFGQGGYEQYF.

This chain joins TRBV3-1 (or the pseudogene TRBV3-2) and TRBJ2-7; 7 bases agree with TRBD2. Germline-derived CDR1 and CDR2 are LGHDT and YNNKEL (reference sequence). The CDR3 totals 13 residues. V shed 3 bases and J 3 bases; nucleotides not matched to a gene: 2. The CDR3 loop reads CASSQRGSYEQYF. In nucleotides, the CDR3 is TGTGCCAGCAGCCAGCGGGGGAGCTACGAGCAGTACTTC.

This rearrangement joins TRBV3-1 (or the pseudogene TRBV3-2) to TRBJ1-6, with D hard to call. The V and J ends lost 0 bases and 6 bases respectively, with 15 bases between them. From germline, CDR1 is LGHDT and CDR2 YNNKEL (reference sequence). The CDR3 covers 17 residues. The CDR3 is CASSQDQTGIGNSPLHF. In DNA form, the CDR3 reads TGTGCCAGCAGCCAAGATCAGACGGGGATCGGTAATTCACCCCTCCACTTT.

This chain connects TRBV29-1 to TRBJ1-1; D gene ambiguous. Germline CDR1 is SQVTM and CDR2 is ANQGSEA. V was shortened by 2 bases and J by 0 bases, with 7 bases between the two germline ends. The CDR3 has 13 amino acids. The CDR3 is CSVERAVNTEAFF. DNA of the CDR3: TGCAGCGTTGAAAGGGCTGTGAACACTGAAGCTTTCTTT.

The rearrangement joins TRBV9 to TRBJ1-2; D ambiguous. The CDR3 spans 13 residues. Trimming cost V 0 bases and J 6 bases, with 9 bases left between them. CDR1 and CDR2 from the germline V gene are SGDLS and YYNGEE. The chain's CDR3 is CASSVAPLDGYTF. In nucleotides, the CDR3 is TGTGCCAGCAGCGTAGCCCCCCTCGATGGCTACACCTTC.